This T cell receptor beta chain was found in a study of T cell changes during pregnancy in multiple sclerosis. Only in-frame clones appear in the TCRdb table, and some are missing; sequencing was by immunoSEQ multiplex PCR. The table lists 30,000 to 40,000 clones, around 90% of them singletons. The V gene's germline CDR1 is PRHDT and CDR2 FYEKMQ (reference sequence). There are 14 residues in the CDR3. The V end lost 7 bases, the J end lost 3 bases, and 13 bases lay between the germline ends. Material: CD4+ T cells from peripheral blood mononuclear cells, obtained in the third trimester of pregnancy. The sequence derives from a female donor in good health, enrolled as a control in a pregnancy study. The rearrangement uses TRBV13 and TRBJ1-5, with D possibly matching TRBD1 (6 bases). CDR3 sequence reads: CASTYSGDNQPQHF. In DNA form, the CDR3 reads TGTGCCAGCACCTACTCAGGGGACAATCAGCCCCAGCATTTT.